This is a list of T cell receptor beta chains from one sample in a study of blood T cell repertoires in COVID-19. Using immunoSEQ multiplex PCR, the repertoire was profiled, and TCRdb retains in-frame clones only, with some absent. The table has roughly 110,000 clones, around 89% seen once. The source material was peripheral blood. The receptors shown here come from a man aged 35-49 years with active or convalescent COVID-19. Each CDR3 is given with its conserved first and last residue. The D gene is left open where the match is weak. Part of the rows lack a size; the others show once, few, many or a class for expanded clones.

CDR3 DNA: TGTGCCAGCAGTTTCCACCTCGGACAGAACACTGAAGCTTTCTTT
CDR3 protein: CASSFHLGQNTEAFF
J gene: TRBJ1-1
V gene: TRBV28
clone size: NA
D gene: NA

CDR3 DNA: TGTGCCAGCTCACCACCTAGCGTCATGAATGAGCAGTTCTTC
CDR3 protein: CASSPPSVMNEQFF
J gene: TRBJ2-1
V gene: TRBV18
clone size: NA
D gene: NA

CDR3 DNA: TGCGCCAGCTCCCTGGGAGAGGCCACTGAAGCTTTCTTT
CDR3 protein: CASSLGEATEAFF
J gene: TRBJ1-1
V gene: TRBV5-1
clone size: NA
D gene: NA

CDR3 DNA: TGTGCCAGCAAATTCACGCGGGACACTGAAGCTTTCTTT
CDR3 protein: CASKFTRDTEAFF
J gene: TRBJ1-1
V gene: TRBV27
clone size: NA
D gene: NA

CDR3 DNA: TGTGCCAGCAGCTATACTAGCGGGGCCCATGAGCAGTTCTTC
CDR3 protein: CASSYTSGAHEQFF
J gene: TRBJ2-1
V gene: TRBV7-2
clone size: NA
D gene: TRBD2

CDR3 DNA: TGTGCCGTATCACAGGGAATAGACTATGGCTACACCTTC
CDR3 protein: CAVSQGIDYGYTF
J gene: TRBJ1-2
V gene: TRBV10-3
clone size: NA
D gene: NA

CDR3 DNA: TGTGCCAGCAGTTATGCTTCCCGATTCAAACTACAGGGTTCGGAAGAGACCCAGTACTTC
CDR3 protein: CASSYASRFKLQGSEETQYF
J gene: TRBJ2-5
V gene: TRBV28
clone size: NA
D gene: NA

CDR3 DNA: TGTGCCAGCAGCTTTTCGGGGAACTCCTACGAGCAGTACTTC
CDR3 protein: CASSFSGNSYEQYF
J gene: TRBJ2-7
V gene: TRBV7-8
clone size: NA
D gene: NA

CDR3 DNA: TGTGCCAGCAGCCTCTATGAAAAACTGTTTTTT
CDR3 protein: CASSLYEKLFF
J gene: TRBJ1-4
V gene: TRBV12-3/TRBV12-4
clone size: NA
D gene: NA

CDR3 DNA: TGTGCCAGCTCACATACTGATTCTGGGGCCAACGTCCTGACTTTC
CDR3 protein: CASSHTDSGANVLTF
J gene: TRBJ2-6
V gene: TRBV18
clone size: NA
D gene: NA

CDR3 DNA: TGTGCCAGCTCACCACCTTCAGTTAGTGACTCATCCTACGAGCAGTACTTC
CDR3 protein: CASSPPSVSDSSYEQYF
J gene: TRBJ2-7
V gene: TRBV18
clone size: NA
D gene: NA

CDR3 DNA: TGTGCCACCAGCAGAGAACGACAGGGGCCGGTAGAGACCCAGTACTTC
CDR3 protein: CATSRERQGPVETQYF
J gene: TRBJ2-5
V gene: TRBV15
clone size: NA
D gene: TRBD1

CDR3 DNA: TGTGCCAGCAGTGGCTCCAGCGGGAGCTACAATGAGCAGTTCTTC
CDR3 protein: CASSGSSGSYNEQFF
J gene: TRBJ2-1
V gene: TRBV6-4
clone size: NA
D gene: TRBD2

CDR3 DNA: TGTGCCTGGAGTGTTAAGGCAGGTAGTGGCTACACCTTC
CDR3 protein: CAWSVKAGSGYTF
J gene: TRBJ1-2
V gene: TRBV30
clone size: NA
D gene: NA

CDR3 DNA: TGTGCCAGCAGTTTACAGGGGGCGAGTCAGCCCCAGCATTTT
CDR3 protein: CASSLQGASQPQHF
J gene: TRBJ1-5
V gene: TRBV28
clone size: NA
D gene: TRBD1

CDR3 DNA: TGTGCCAGCAGCTTGGTTGGGGGCAGTTACGAGCAGTACTTC
CDR3 protein: CASSLVGGSYEQYF
J gene: TRBJ2-7
V gene: TRBV5-6
clone size: NA
D gene: NA

CDR3 DNA: TGTGCCATCAGGAACTCGAGGCAGGGGGAGACCCAGTACTTC
CDR3 protein: CAIRNSRQGETQYF
J gene: TRBJ2-5
V gene: TRBV10-3
clone size: few
D gene: NA

CDR3 DNA: TGTGCCACCAGCAGCCGGAGGACAGGGGAGGGCTACACCTTC
CDR3 protein: CATSSRRTGEGYTF
J gene: TRBJ1-2
V gene: TRBV15
clone size: NA
D gene: TRBD1